The 9 T cell receptor beta chains below were found in one sample sequenced in a study of memory CD4+ T cells and cytomegalovirus serostatus. Single viable CD3+CD4+CD8-CD45RO+ cells were sorted as the memory CD4+ T cells. Data came from immunoSEQ multiplex PCR; TCRdb stores just in-frame clones and leaves some out. There are around 45,000 clones in the sample; over 60% occur only once, and approximately 1.9% lies in the top ten. The sequencing input was memory CD4+ T cells from blood. The receptors come from an adult in good health and CMV-seronegative.

The chain recombines TRBV30 with TRBJ1-2; D is undetermined. Looked up from germline, CDR1 is GTSNPN and CDR2 is SVGIG (reference sequence). V shed 4 bases and J shed 4 bases, with 10 bases lying between them. The CDR3 totals 12 residues. This CDR3 is CAWNSERYGYTF. For the CDR3, the DNA is TGTGCCTGGAATTCTGAACGCTATGGCTACACCTTC.

This chain connects TRBV11-3 to TRBJ2-2, with 12 bases fitting TRBD2. The germline CDR1 and CDR2 sequences are SGHNT and YENEEA. The CDR3 loop spans 17 amino acids. The V and J ends lost 4 bases and 4 bases, in that order; junction bases with no gene match: 7. CDR3 sequence: CASSSRRLAGATGELFF. The CDR3 nucleotides are TGTGCCAGCAGCTCCCGCCGACTAGCGGGGGCCACCGGGGAGCTGTTTTTT.

The genes are TRBV7-2 and TRBJ1-4; D unclear. Germline CDR1 SGHTA, CDR2 FQGNSA. Trimming pared 1 base from V and 5 bases from J, leaving 11 bases between. The CDR3 has 15 amino acids. Written as DNA, the CDR3 is TGTGCCAGCAGCTTAGTGCGCGGGTTGAATGAAAAACTGTTTTTT. It yields the protein CASSLVRGLNEKLFF. The variable domain in full, completed from reference TRBV7-2 and TRBJ1-4, reads GAGVSQSPSNKVTEKGKDVELRCDPISGHTALYWYRQSLGQGLEFLIYFQGNSAPDKSGLPSDRFSAERTGGSVSTLTIQRTQQEDSAVYLCASSLVRGLNEKLFFGSGTQLSVL.

This chain connects TRBV2 to TRBJ1-5; D is unclear. The germline V and J ends were trimmed by 8 bases and 0 bases, with 11 bases remaining between them. In germline, CDR1 is SNHLY, CDR2 FYNNEI. The length of the CDR3 is 14 residues. This CDR3 is CASRMIDSNQPQHF. CDR3 bases: TGTGCCAGCCGAATGATCGATAGCAATCAGCCCCAGCATTTT.

The V and J genes are TRBV6-6 and TRBJ1-1; D remains ambiguous. CDR3 length: 13 amino acids. Germline CDR1 and CDR2: MNHNY and SVGAGI (reference sequence). V was shortened by 5 bases and J by 1 base, with 8 bases between the two germline ends. CDR3 sequence (DNA): TGTGCCAGCAGTGCGACGCAGAACACTGAAGCTTTCTTT. As protein: CASSATQNTEAFF.

This clone was recorded once. The gene calls are TRBV9 and TRBJ2-7, with 10 nucleotides matching TRBD1. The CDR3 sequence is 15 residues long. The V gene's germline CDR1 is SGDLS and CDR2 YYNGEE. The ends lost 4 bases at V and 5 bases at J; junction bases unmatched: 9. The CDR3 coding sequence is TGTGCCAGCAGCTATCCCCCGACAGGGGGCAACGAGCAGTACTTC. The encoded protein is CASSYPPTGGNEQYF.

This clone appeared a single time. This chain joins TRBV2 and TRBJ1-5; no clear D gene. Germline V CDR1 and CDR2: SNHLY, FYNNEI. V was cut by 6 bases and J by 1 base, with 7 bases left in between. The CDR3 has 13 amino acids. For the CDR3, the DNA is TGTGCCAGCAGGTGGGAGAGCAATCAGCCCCAGCATTTT. It is translated as CASRWESNQPQHF.

The chain links TRBV6-1 to TRBJ1-2, with D unclear. The CDR3 length is 12 residues. The germline CDR1 and CDR2 sequences are MNHNS and SASEGT. The germline V and J ends were trimmed by 7 bases and 8 bases, with 14 bases remaining between them. The DNA of the CDR3 is TGTGCCAGCACCTTACCAAACGGCGGCTACACCTTC. Protein sequence: CASTLPNGGYTF.

The chain joins TRBV4-2 to TRBJ1-6, with D unclear. The germline V gene has CDR1 LGHNA and CDR2 YNFKEQ. The germline V and J ends were trimmed by 0 bases and 9 bases, with 15 bases remaining between them. This CDR3 is built from 16 residues. CDR3 residues: CASSQDLLRGGSPLHF. In DNA form, the CDR3 reads TGTGCCAGCAGCCAAGATTTACTCCGAGGCGGTTCACCCCTCCACTTT.